Below, 2 T cell receptor beta chains from the same sample are listed, as sequenced in a study of blood T cell repertoires in COVID-19. The method was immunoSEQ multiplex PCR; TCRdb's version includes in-frame clones alone and lacks a portion of them. The sample lists 350,000 to 450,000 clones; approximately 91% were seen once. Sequenced material: PBMCs or T cells enriched from blood (not recorded which). These receptors came from a woman in her forties who had been exposed to COVID-19.

V is TRBV5-6 and J is TRBJ1-5; 8 bases fit TRBD1. Losses at the gene ends were 3 bases for V and 4 bases for J; bases not matched to a gene: 9. The germline CDR1 and CDR2 sequences are SGHDT and YYEEEE. The CDR3 runs to 16 residues. The CDR3 DNA sequence: TGTGCCAGCAGCTCCCTTGGGACAGGTCCGAATCAGCCCCAGCATTTT. Protein sequence: CASSSLGTGPNQPQHF.

V is TRBV24-1 and J is TRBJ2-3; 11 bases map to TRBD2. Germline V CDR1 and CDR2: KGHDR, SFDVKD. V was pared by 2 bases and J by 4 bases, with 4 bases of the junction left unmatched. The CDR3 has 16 residues. The CDR3 nucleotides read TGTGCCACCAGTGATTCTAGCGGGGGGCAGGCAGATACGCAGTATTTT. This encodes CATSDSSGGQADTQYF.